Below, one T cell receptor beta chain is given with its context. The antigen is not known. Using its own MiXCR run on the 5' RACE reads, TCRdb lists one record per CDR3 protein. This sample has approximately 480,000 distinct CDR3 sequences; roughly 20% occur once, and the top ten carry roughly 12%. The sample is drawn from a study of T-cell memory formation after mild COVID-19. Study at large: The study found TCR clusters largely donor specific.

Study outcomes and limitations: Nothing confirmed that second-wave clones peaking on day 37 were specific for SARS-CoV-2. Clones shrinking between day 15 and 85 showed a balanced CD4/CD8 split, and those that grew later tilted toward CD4+. Researchers report contracting CD4+ clones mostly in CM and EM, with CD8+ clones in EMRA.

The CDR3 loop spans 13 amino acids. Looked up from germline, CDR1 is MNHEY and CDR2 is SVGAGI. The ends lost 10 bases at V and 1 base at J; junction bases unmatched: 3. The V call is TRBV6-5, the J call TRBJ1-1; 10 positions agree with TRBD1. The material sequenced was PBMCs or a T cell subset sorted from them (not recorded which). This TCR was recovered from an adult woman who had mild COVID-19 (a few samples of this study predate the infection). Cell type and time point are not known. The CDR3 sequence: CATRTGGNTEAFF. CDR3 nucleotide sequence: TGTGCCACCAGGACAGGGGGGAACACTGAAGCTTTCTTT.